One sample yielded the 17 T cell receptor beta chains listed below, sequenced in a study of T cells in women clearing cervical HPV infection. Method: immunoSEQ multiplex PCR; TCRdb's copy keeps in-frame clones and lacks some. The repertoire table contains tens of thousands of clones. Sequencing was done on a sample of blood buffy coat. Source of these receptors: a woman between 18 and 75 years old with a cervical HPV16 infection that either progressed to CIN3+ or cleared (not recorded which).

The CDR3 bases that were read are TGCAGTGCTAGGCTTGGCGGGAGGTCCTACAATGAG. It is translated as CSARLGGRSYNE. The full CDR3 protein is CSARLGGRSYNEQFF. This chain uses TRBV20-1 with TRBJ2-1; TRBD2 agrees at 8 bases. The read gets to within 3 residues of the CDR3 end, and the germline J gene fills in the rest. V gave up 3 bases and J gave up 1 base; unmatched junction bases: 5. The CDR3 totals 15 residues. The germline gives CDR1 DFQATT, CDR2 SNEGSKA (reference sequence).

About this clone itself: At one boundary the junction diverges from the germline segment, which might be a read error. Coverage ceases 3 residues before the CDR3 finishes, and the germline J gene fills in the end. Different DNA sequences within this sample yield the same CDR3. The gene calls are TRBV7-3 and TRBJ1-3; unclear D gene. Germline values: CDR1 SGHTA, CDR2 FQGTGA. The CDR3 loop spans 14 amino acids. The covered CDR3 bases are TGTGCCAGCAGCTCGGACTCTCCCGGAAACACT. This gives the protein CASSSDSPGNT. The whole CDR3 protein is CASSSDSPGNTIYF.

The sequenced part of the CDR3 DNA is TGTGCCAGCAGCCCGACAGGGAGCACAGATACG. Residues: CASSPTGSTDT. The full CDR3 reads CASSPTGSTDTQYF. The chain recombines TRBV5-4 with TRBJ2-3; TRBD1 aligns across 7 bases. The CDR3 end falls 3 residues outside the read, so it is completed with the germline J gene. The CDR3 has 14 amino acids. V trimming: 4 bases; J trimming: 0 bases; junction bases outside the gene matches: 2. The V gene's germline CDR1 is SGHNT and CDR2 YYREEE (reference sequence).

Points on this clone: With the read ending 3 residues before the CDR3 end, the germline J gene is used to fill in that end. The chain uses TRBV7-2 and TRBJ1-4; D is uncertain. The CDR3 extends over 13 amino acids. Between the trimmed V and J ends, which lost 6 bases and 3 bases, there was a span of 8 bases. Germline-derived CDR1 and CDR2 are SGHTA and FQGNSA. CDR3 bases read: TGTGCCAGCAGTAGCAGTTCTAATGAAAAA. Translated: CASSSSSNEK. The CDR3, in full, reads CASSSSSNEKLFF.

On this clone itself: The read falls 3 residues short of the CDR3 end, and the missing part is taken from the germline J gene. The rearrangement uses TRBV20-1 and TRBJ2-2; 14 nucleotides match TRBD2. V lost 7 bases and J lost 3; bases outside the gene matches: 7. CDR1 and CDR2 from the germline V gene are DFQATT and SNEGSKA (reference sequence). This CDR3 region has 16 residues. The sequenced CDR3 bases are TGCAGTGTCGGACTAGCGGGGGGAAGGGACACCGGGGAG. This encodes CSVGLAGGRDTGE. Given in full, the CDR3 is CSVGLAGGRDTGELFF.

A word on this clone: The CDR3 extends 3 residues past the end of the read, so its final part is completed from the germline J gene. The V gene is TRBV20-1, the J gene TRBJ2-3, with 8 nucleotides matching TRBD2. Per the germline V gene, CDR1 is DFQATT and CDR2 is SNEGSKA (reference sequence). The V segment lost 4 bases and the J segment 2 bases; nucleotides outside the gene matches: 8. This CDR3 spans 15 amino acids. The covered CDR3 bases are TGCAGTGCTATTCTCGGGGGGGCGTTCACAGATACG. Translating it yields CSAILGGAFTDT. The full CDR3 sequence reads CSAILGGAFTDTQYF.

About this clone: The CDR3 goes on 3 residues after the read ends, and that part is filled in from the germline J gene. The genes are TRBV29-1 and TRBJ1-6; 7 nucleotides match TRBD1. The CDR3 loop spans 16 amino acids. The germline gives CDR1 SQVTM, CDR2 ANQGSEA. Unmatched junction bases numbered 7, after V lost 0 bases and J lost 5 bases. CDR3 region: CSVEDQTGRNNSPLHF. The CDR3 DNA, read in part, is TGCAGCGTTGAAGATCAGACAGGGCGGAATAATTCACCC.

With regard to this clone: The read comes to an end 3 residues before the CDR3 does, leaving the germline J gene to fill in the end. This chain joins TRBV30 and TRBJ1-6, with D perhaps TRBD1 (5 bases). With 5 bases removed from V and 11 bases from J, the gap between germline ends came to 19 bases. The germline V gene has CDR1 GTSNPN and CDR2 SVGIG (reference sequence). The CDR3 is 14 amino acids. The CDR3 DNA, read in part, is TGTGCCTGGGAGGCAGGGACTCGTGCGGCACCC. Protein product: CAWEAGTRAAP. The whole CDR3 is CAWEAGTRAAPLHF.

Details on this clone: The DNA ends 3 residues before the CDR3 does, and the rest of the CDR3 is filled in from the germline J gene. V and J are TRBV7-2 and TRBJ2-7; TRBD2 agrees at 12 bases. The CDR3 is 16 amino acids. The V and J ends lost 0 bases and 3 bases, in that order; junction bases with no gene match: 3. Germline lookup yields CDR1 SGHTA and CDR2 FQGNSA. The CDR3 reads CASSLALAGGNYEQYF. CDR3 DNA, as far as it was read: TGTGCCAGCAGCTTAGCACTAGCGGGAGGAAACTACGAG. Full variable domain (rest looked up from reference TRBV7-2 and TRBJ2-7): GAGVSQSPSNKVTEKGKDVELRCDPISGHTALYWYRQSLGQGLEFLIYFQGNSAPDKSGLPSDRFSAERTGGSVSTLTIQRTQQEDSAVYLCASSLALAGGNYEQYFGPGTRLTVT.

On this clone: The read ends 3 residues early relative to the CDR3; the germline J gene fills the gap. This chain links TRBV5-1 with TRBJ1-1; D not certain. CDR1 and CDR2 from the germline V gene are SGHRS and YFSETQ. The CDR3 has 15 residues. The V gene lost 0 bases and the J gene lost 1 base, with 10 bases spanning the gap. Partial CDR3 DNA: TGCGCCAGCAGCTTGGCCCCAGGTCAGAACACTGAA. Encoded protein: CASSLAPGQNTE. Given in full, the CDR3 is CASSLAPGQNTEAFF.

Points on this clone: The read ends 3 residues early relative to the CDR3; the germline J gene fills the gap. The chain joins TRBV20-1 to TRBJ2-5; maybe TRBD2 (6 bases). The CDR3 is made up of 13 amino acids. Deletions cut 7 bases from V and 1 base from J, with 13 bases between. The V gene's germline CDR1 is DFQATT and CDR2 SNEGSKA (reference sequence). Partial CDR3 DNA: TGCAGTGTACCCCGGGACTCCCAAGAGACC. Translated: CSVPRDSQET. The CDR3 in full is CSVPRDSQETQYF.

Note on this clone: The read terminates 3 residues before the CDR3 end, so the remaining end is supplied by the germline J gene. V gene TRBV7-9 combines with J gene TRBJ2-7, with 7 bases lining up with TRBD1. The ends lost 7 bases at V and 2 bases at J; junction bases unmatched: 11. This CDR3 has 15 residues. Germline assignment: CDR1 SEHNR and CDR2 FQNEAQ (reference sequence). CDR3 bases read: TGTGCCAGCAACCCCCCCGTAACAGGGGCCTACGAG. This sequence encodes CASNPPVTGAYE. The complete CDR3 sequence is CASNPPVTGAYEQYF. The whole variable domain, remainder taken from reference TRBV7-9 and TRBJ2-7, is DTGVSQNPRHKITKRGQNVTFRCDPISEHNRLYWYRQTLGQGPEFLTYFQNEAQLEKSRLLSDRFSAERPKGSFSTLEIQRTEQGDSAMYLCASNPPVTGAYEQYFGPGTRLTVT.

Incomplete CDR3 DNA: TGTGCCAGCAGCTCCCTCGGTCCAGGGATGGAGACG. The encoded protein is CASSSLGPGMET. The whole CDR3 sequence is CASSSLGPGMETQYF. V is TRBV7-9 and J is TRBJ2-3; a weak D match, TRBD1 (5 bases). Read coverage stops 3 residues before the CDR3 terminus; the germline J gene supplies the remainder. The CDR3 contains 15 residues. Germline V CDR1 and CDR2: SEHNR, FQNEAQ (reference sequence).

About this clone itself: The read ends 3 residues shy of where the CDR3 ends; the end is completed using the germline J gene. The genes are TRBV5-6 and TRBJ1-3; no clear D gene. Trimming cost V 4 bases and J 4 bases, with 12 bases left between them. Germline CDR1 is SGHDT and CDR2 is YYEEEE. The CDR3 contains 14 residues. The sequenced part of the CDR3 DNA is TGTGCCAGCAGCGTCACGGGGAGCGGAAACACC. This encodes CASSVTGSGNT. The complete CDR3 protein is CASSVTGSGNTIYF.

The CDR3 reads CAISGFRTTALEGTEAFF. The part of the CDR3 DNA that was read is TGTGCCATCAGTGGATTTAGGACTACCGCTCTGGAGGGCACTGAA. This sequence joins TRBV10-3 and TRBJ1-1; no clear D gene. The read gets to within 3 residues of the CDR3 end, and the germline J gene fills in the rest. Trimming took 4 bases from V and 4 from J, leaving 25 bases between them. The CDR3 consists of 18 residues. CDR1 and CDR2 from the germline V gene are ENHRY and SYGVKD.

A word on this clone: The read falls 3 residues short of the CDR3 end, and the missing part is taken from the germline J gene. The chain combines TRBV6-2 or TRBV6-3 with TRBJ2-7; D is uncertain. V lost 0 bases, J lost 0 bases, and 6 bases lay in between. The CDR3 totals 14 residues. Germline loops: CDR1 MNHEY, CDR2 SVGEGT. Incomplete CDR3 DNA: TGTGCCAGCAGTTACTCCGCAGGCTCCTACGAG. Protein product: CASSYSAGSYE. The CDR3 reads in full as CASSYSAGSYEQYF.

To note about this clone: The CDR3 is cut off 3 residues early in the read; its end comes from the germline J gene. The genes are TRBV6-1 and TRBJ2-2; no reliable D call. CDR3 length equals 15 residues. Germline CDR1 MNHNS, CDR2 SASEGT. Trimming cost V 2 bases and J 7 bases, with 14 bases left between them. CDR3 DNA, as far as it was read: TGTGCCAGCAGTGAACTAAGCTTGTCGGGCGGGGAG. The encoded protein is CASSELSLSGGE. In full, the CDR3 reads CASSELSLSGGELFF.